Below are 7 T cell receptor beta chains sequenced from a single sample in a study of CD8 T cells in Susac syndrome. Reverse transcription of roughly 0.45 to 1 ug RNA used random hexamers. TCRdb re-called the immunoSEQ multiplex PCR reads with MiXCR, one entry per CDR3 protein. This sample has 200,000 or so distinct CDR3 sequences, with approximately 96% found just once. Material: CD4+ T cells from PBMCs. All receptors derive from a human donor with multiple sclerosis.

This clonotype was detected once. The rearrangement uses TRBV20-1 and TRBJ1-5; the D gene is possibly TRBD1 (6 bases). The CDR3 spans 16 residues. The V end was cut by 3 bases, the J end by 4 bases, with 19 bases between. Per the germline V gene, CDR1 is DFQATT and CDR2 is SNEGSKA (reference sequence). This CDR3 is CSASAYPGTPNQPQHF. The CDR3 DNA is TGCAGTGCTAGCGCTTACCCCGGGACACCTAATCAGCCCCAGCATTTT.

This chain joins TRBV29-1 and TRBJ2-3; TRBD2 agrees at 16 bases. The CDR3 is 16 residues long. Germline CDR1 SQVTM, CDR2 ANQGSEA. Trimming removed 5 bases from V and 2 bases from J; junction bases left unmatched: 4. This chain's CDR3 is CSVSGTSGGATDTQYF. CDR3 nucleotides: TGCAGCGTTTCAGGGACTAGCGGGGGGGCCACAGATACGCAGTATTTT.

The rearrangement links TRBV20-1 to TRBJ2-7, with D possibly TRBD1 on 5 matching bases. The length of the CDR3 is 14 residues. V lost 0 bases and J 1 base, leaving 10 bases between the germline ends. Germline V gene lookup returns CDR1 DFQATT and CDR2 SNEGSKA (reference sequence). CDR3 protein: CSARDSRASYEQYF. DNA of the CDR3: TGCAGTGCTAGAGATAGCAGGGCTTCCTACGAGCAGTACTTC.

J is TRBJ2-5 and V is TRBV12-3 or TRBV12-4; D gene uncertain. Trimming removed 3 bases at V and 5 bases at J, with 13 bases between. The CDR3 runs 14 residues. As DNA, the CDR3 is TGTGCCAGCAGTTTTTTGCTATCCGGGGAGACCCAGTACTTC. Amino acids: CASSFLLSGETQYF.

This chain uses TRBV4-1 with TRBJ2-5; 8 positions agree with TRBD1. The V segment lost 6 bases and the J segment 1 base; nucleotides outside the gene matches: 7. Germline assignment: CDR1 MGHRA and CDR2 YSYEKL. The CDR3 is made up of 15 amino acids. The CDR3 DNA is TGCGCCAGCAGACCACAGGGGGACATCCAAGAGACCCAGTACTTC. Encoded protein: CASRPQGDIQETQYF.

This rearrangement joins TRBV27 to TRBJ2-7; 11 bases fit TRBD2. The CDR3 loop spans 16 amino acids. V shed 5 bases and J 4 bases; nucleotides not matched to a gene: 10. Germline V gives CDR1 MNHEY, CDR2 SMNVEV (reference sequence). The CDR3 sequence is CASSTTLAGGLYEQYF. Here the CDR3 DNA reads TGTGCCAGCAGTACCACCTTAGCGGGGGGGCTATACGAGCAGTACTTC.

The V call is TRBV6-5, the J call TRBJ2-3; D could derive from TRBD1 or TRBD2 (5 bases each). V lost 2 bases and J lost 0, with 18 bases in between. This CDR3 region has 18 residues. The germline V gene encodes CDR1 MNHEY and CDR2 SVGAGI. CDR3 amino acids: CASSYGRGASPSTDTQYF. The CDR3 DNA sequence: TGTGCCAGCAGTTACGGGAGAGGGGCTAGCCCAAGCACAGATACGCAGTATTTT.